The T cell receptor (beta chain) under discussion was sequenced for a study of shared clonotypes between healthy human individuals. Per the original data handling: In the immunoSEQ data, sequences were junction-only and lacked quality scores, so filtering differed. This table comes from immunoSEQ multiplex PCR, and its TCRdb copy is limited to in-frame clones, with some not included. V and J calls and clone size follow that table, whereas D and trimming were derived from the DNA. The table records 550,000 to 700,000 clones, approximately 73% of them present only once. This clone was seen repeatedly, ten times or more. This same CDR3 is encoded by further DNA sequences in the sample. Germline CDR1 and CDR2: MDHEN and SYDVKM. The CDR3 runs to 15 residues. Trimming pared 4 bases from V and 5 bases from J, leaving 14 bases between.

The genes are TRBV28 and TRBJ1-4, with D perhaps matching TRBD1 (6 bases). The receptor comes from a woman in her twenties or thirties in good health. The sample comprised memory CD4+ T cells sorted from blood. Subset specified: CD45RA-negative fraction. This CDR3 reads CASSSGQPGNEKLFF. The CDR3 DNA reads TGTGCCAGCAGTTCCGGACAGCCTGGGAATGAAAAACTGTTTTTT.